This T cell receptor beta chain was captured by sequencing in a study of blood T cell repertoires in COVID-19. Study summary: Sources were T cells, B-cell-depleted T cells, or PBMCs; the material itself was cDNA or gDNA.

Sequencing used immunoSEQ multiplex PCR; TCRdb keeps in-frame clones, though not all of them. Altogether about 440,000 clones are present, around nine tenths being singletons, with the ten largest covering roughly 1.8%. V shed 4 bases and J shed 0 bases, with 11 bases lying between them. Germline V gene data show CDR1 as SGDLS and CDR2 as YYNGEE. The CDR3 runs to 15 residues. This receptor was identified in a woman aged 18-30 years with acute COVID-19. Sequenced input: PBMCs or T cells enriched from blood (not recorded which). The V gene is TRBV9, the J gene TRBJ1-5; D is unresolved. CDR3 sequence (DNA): TGTGCCAGCAGCCCCAGTGGGAGTAGCAATCAGCCCCAGCATTTT. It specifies CASSPSGSSNQPQHF.